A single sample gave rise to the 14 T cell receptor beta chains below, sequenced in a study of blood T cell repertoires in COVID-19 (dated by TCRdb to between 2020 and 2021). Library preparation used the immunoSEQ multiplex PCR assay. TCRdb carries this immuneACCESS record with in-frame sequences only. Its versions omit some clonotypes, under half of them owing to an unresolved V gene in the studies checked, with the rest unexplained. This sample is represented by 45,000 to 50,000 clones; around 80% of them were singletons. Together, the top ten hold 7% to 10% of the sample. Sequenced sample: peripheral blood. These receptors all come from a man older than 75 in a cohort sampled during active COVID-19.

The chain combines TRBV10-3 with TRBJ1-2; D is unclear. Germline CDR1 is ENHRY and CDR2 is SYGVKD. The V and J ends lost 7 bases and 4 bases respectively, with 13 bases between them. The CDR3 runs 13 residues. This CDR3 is CAITTGPAYGYTF. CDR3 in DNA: TGTGCCATCACCACGGGTCCGGCCTATGGCTACACCTTC.

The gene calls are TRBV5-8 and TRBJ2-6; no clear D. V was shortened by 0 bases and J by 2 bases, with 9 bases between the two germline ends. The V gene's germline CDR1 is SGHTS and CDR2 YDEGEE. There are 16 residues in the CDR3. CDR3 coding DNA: TGTGCCAGCAGCTTGGTTTTCCAGGCTGGGGCCAACGTCCTGACTTTC. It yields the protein CASSLVFQAGANVLTF.

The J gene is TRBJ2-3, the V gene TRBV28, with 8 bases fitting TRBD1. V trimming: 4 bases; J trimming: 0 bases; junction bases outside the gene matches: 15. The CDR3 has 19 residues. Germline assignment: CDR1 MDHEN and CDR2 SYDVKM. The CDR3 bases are TGTGCCAGCAGTTCCCCCCTTTTGAGGACAGGGAGGAGCACAGATACGCAGTATTTT. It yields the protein CASSSPLLRTGRSTDTQYF. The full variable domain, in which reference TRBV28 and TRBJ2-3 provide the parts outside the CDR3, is DVKVTQSSRYLVKRTGEKVFLECVQDMDHENMFWYRQDPGLGLRLIYFSYDVKMKEKGDIPEGYSVSREKKERFSLILESASTNQTSMYLCASSSPLLRTGRSTDTQYFGPGTRLTVL.

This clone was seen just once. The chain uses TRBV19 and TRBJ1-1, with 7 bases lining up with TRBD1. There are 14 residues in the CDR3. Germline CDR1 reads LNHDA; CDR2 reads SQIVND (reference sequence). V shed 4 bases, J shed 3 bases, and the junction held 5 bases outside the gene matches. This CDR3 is CASSSGRGYTEAFF. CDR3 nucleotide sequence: TGTGCCAGTAGTAGCGGCAGGGGGTACACTGAAGCTTTCTTT.

The CDR3 nucleotides read TGTGCCAGCAGTGAAGCGCTTGGACAGGGGGTTCGAAAGACCCAGTACTTC. It codes for CASSEALGQGVRKTQYF. The rearrangement uses TRBV6-1 and TRBJ2-5, with 10 bases that match TRBD1. This CDR3 is 17 amino acids long. The V gene end was trimmed by 0 bases and the J gene end by 6 bases; junction bases not matched to a gene: 10. Germline V gives CDR1 MNHNS, CDR2 SASEGT.

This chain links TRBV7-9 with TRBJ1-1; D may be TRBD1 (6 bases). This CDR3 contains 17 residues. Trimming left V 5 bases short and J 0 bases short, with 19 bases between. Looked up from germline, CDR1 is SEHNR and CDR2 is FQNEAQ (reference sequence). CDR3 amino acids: CASSQRWQGPLNTEAFF. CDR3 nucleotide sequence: TGTGCCAGCAGCCAACGATGGCAGGGGCCCTTGAACACTGAAGCTTTCTTT. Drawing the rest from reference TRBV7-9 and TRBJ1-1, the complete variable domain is DTGVSQNPRHKITKRGQNVTFRCDPISEHNRLYWYRQTLGQGPEFLTYFQNEAQLEKSRLLSDRFSAERPKGSFSTLEIQRTEQGDSAMYLCASSQRWQGPLNTEAFFGQGTRLTVV.

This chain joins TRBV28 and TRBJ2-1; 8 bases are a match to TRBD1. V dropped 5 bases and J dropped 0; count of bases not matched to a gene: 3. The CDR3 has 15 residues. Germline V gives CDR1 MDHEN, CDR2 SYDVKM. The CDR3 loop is CASSGTGGSYNEQFF. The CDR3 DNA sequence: TGTGCCAGCAGTGGGACAGGCGGCTCCTACAATGAGCAGTTCTTC.

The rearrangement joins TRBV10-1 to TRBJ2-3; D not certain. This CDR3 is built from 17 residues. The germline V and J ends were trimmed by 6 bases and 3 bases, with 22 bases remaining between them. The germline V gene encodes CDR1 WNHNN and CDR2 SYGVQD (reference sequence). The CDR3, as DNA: TGCGCCAGCAGCCGACAATCTCCCGTGGGCGCGACAGATACGCAGTATTTT. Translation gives CASSRQSPVGATDTQYF.

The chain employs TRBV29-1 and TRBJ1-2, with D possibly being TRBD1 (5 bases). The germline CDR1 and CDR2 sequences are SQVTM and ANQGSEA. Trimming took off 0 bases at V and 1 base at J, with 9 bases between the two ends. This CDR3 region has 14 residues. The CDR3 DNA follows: TGCAGCGTTGAAGACCCAGGGATTAACTATGGCTACACCTTC. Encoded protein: CSVEDPGINYGYTF.

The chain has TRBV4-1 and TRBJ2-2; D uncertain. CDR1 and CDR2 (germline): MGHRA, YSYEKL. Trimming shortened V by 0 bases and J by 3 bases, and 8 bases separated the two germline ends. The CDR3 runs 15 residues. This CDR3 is CASSQEKSYTGELFF. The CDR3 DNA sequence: TGCGCCAGCAGCCAAGAAAAGAGCTACACCGGGGAGCTGTTTTTT.

The CDR3 here is CASSSRDRGQTQYF. In nucleotides, the CDR3 is TGTGCCAGCAGCTCTCGGGACAGGGGTCAGACCCAGTACTTC. The chain uses TRBV28 and TRBJ2-5, with 10 bases that match TRBD1. Germline V gives CDR1 MDHEN, CDR2 SYDVKM. This CDR3 has 14 amino acids. The V segment lost 6 bases and the J segment 6 bases; nucleotides outside the gene matches: 7.

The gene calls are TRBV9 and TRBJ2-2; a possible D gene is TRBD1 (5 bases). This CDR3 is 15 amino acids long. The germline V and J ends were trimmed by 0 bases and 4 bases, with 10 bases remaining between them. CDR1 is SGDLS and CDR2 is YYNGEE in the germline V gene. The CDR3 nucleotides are TGTGCCAGCAGCGTAGGGGGCAGTCCCACCGGGGAGCTGTTTTTT. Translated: CASSVGGSPTGELFF.

The CDR3 here is CAWSLNTDTQYF. In DNA form, the CDR3 reads TGTGCCTGGAGTCTTAACACAGATACGCAGTATTTT. This chain connects TRBV30 to TRBJ2-3; unclear D gene. From germline, CDR1 is GTSNPN and CDR2 SVGIG (reference sequence). V was shortened by 2 bases and J by 2 bases, with 5 bases between the two germline ends. This CDR3 has 12 residues.

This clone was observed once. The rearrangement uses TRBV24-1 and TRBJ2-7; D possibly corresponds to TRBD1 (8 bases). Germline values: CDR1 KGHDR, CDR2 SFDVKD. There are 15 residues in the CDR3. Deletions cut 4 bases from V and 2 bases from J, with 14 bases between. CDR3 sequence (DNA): TGTGCCACCAGTGACGGACAGGGAGGGACCTACGAGCAGTACTTC. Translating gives CATSDGQGGTYEQYF.